Shown below are 11 T cell receptor beta chains from a single sample sequenced in a study of post-analysis software for immune sequencing data (dated by TCRdb to about 2015). What the study reported, not specific to this receptor: Significantly higher frequencies in patients than in controls were found for roughly five TRBV segments, including TRBV5-6, TRBV5-1 and TRBV20-1.

No antigen has been assigned to these receptors. Library preparation was by PCR. The sequencing machine was an Illumina HiSeq 2500. Unique molecular identifiers were incorporated into TCR beta cDNA libraries to reduce PCR and sequencing biases. The public reads were quality trimmed at Q25 with fastp and then assembled into clones with MiXCR by TCRdb, keeping productive beta chains. Entries that share a CDR3 protein sequence are merged under the most common genes and DNA. The table for this sample lists hundreds of thousands of distinct CDR3 sequences; roughly 30% of them were counted only once. The ten largest clones capture around 0.56% of the sample. Sequencing input: blood. The receptors here all came from a girl between 10 and 17 years old with multiple sclerosis.

This chain uses TRBV4-2 with TRBJ1-2, with unresolved D. Trimming stripped 0 bases from V and 4 bases from J, with 15 bases between. Germline V gene lookup returns CDR1 LGHNA and CDR2 YNFKEQ. The CDR3 loop spans 16 amino acids. CDR3 in amino acids: CASSQDVRTTRYGYTF. The CDR3 DNA follows: TGTGCCAGCAGCCAAGATGTGAGAACAACTCGCTATGGCTACACCTTC.

This clonotype appeared a few times. The chain uses TRBV7-9 and TRBJ2-5, with 8 bases aligning to TRBD1. There are 16 residues in the CDR3. Trimming cost V 3 bases and J 2 bases; bases outside gene matches: 8. CDR1 and CDR2 (germline): SEHNR, FQNEAQ (reference sequence). The CDR3 loop reads CASSLLPGGEQETQYF. DNA for the CDR3: TGTGCCAGCAGCTTGTTGCCAGGGGGCGAACAAGAGACCCAGTACTTC.

The chain carries TRBV5-1 and TRBJ2-6, with TRBD1 identical over 12 bases. CDR1 and CDR2 (germline): SGHRS, YFSETQ. J gave up 3 bases and V 4 bases, and 5 bases lay outside the gene matches. The CDR3 loop spans 17 amino acids. Here the CDR3 reads CASSPGQGAVGANVLTF. In DNA form, the CDR3 reads TGCGCCAGCAGCCCGGGACAGGGGGCGGTTGGGGCCAACGTCCTGACTTTC. Using reference TRBV5-1 and TRBJ2-6 for the parts outside the CDR3, the full variable domain is KAGVTQTPRYLIKTRGQQVTLSCSPISGHRSVSWYQQTPGQGLQFLFEYFSETQRNKGNFPGRFSGRQFSNSRSEMNVSTLELGDSALYLCASSPGQGAVGANVLTFGAGSRLTVL.

This clonotype was found a few times. The chain links TRBV18 to TRBJ2-3; TRBD2 agrees at 7 bases. Trimming at V came to 3 bases and at J to 0 bases, leaving 9 bases not matched to a gene. Germline CDR1 is KGHSH and CDR2 is LQKENI. The CDR3 loop spans 17 amino acids. The CDR3 DNA sequence: TGTGCCAGCTCACCTATTAGGGCTAGCGGAAGCACAGATACGCAGTATTTT. Protein sequence: CASSPIRASGSTDTQYF.

This clonotype has only a few counts. The gene calls are TRBV6-2 or TRBV6-3 and TRBJ2-1; the match to TRBD2 covers 8 bases. Germline assignment: CDR1 MNHEY and CDR2 SVGEGT. CDR3 size: 11 residues. V lost 7 bases to trimming and J lost 14 bases; unmatched junction nucleotides: 7. Here the CDR3 DNA reads TGTGCCAGCACTTGGGGACTAGTGGAGTTCTTC. Its protein product is CASTWGLVEFF.

This clonotype has at least ten counts. V and J are TRBV5-1 and TRBJ2-5; tentatively, D is TRBD1 or TRBD2 (5 bases each). The J call may be incorrect, as the DNA end agrees better with TRBJ2-7. Germline V gene data show CDR1 as SGHRS and CDR2 as YFSETQ. CDR3 length: 14 residues. CDR3 sequence reads: CASSPLGDMDEQYF. The CDR3 DNA follows: TGCGCCAGCAGCCCCTTGGGGGATATGGACGAGCAGTACTTC.

The rearrangement uses TRBV21-1 and TRBJ1-5; TRBD1 is taken as the D call from the table, unchecked against the DNA. TRBV21-1 is given as a pseudogene. The CDR3 extends over 17 amino acids. Here the CDR3 reads CAILRGSRDGDIQPQHF. CDR3 coding DNA: TGTGCCATCCTGAGAGGATCCCGGGACGGGGACATTCAGCCCCAGCATTTT.

The V and J genes are TRBV29-1 and TRBJ1-4, with TRBD1 as a possible D gene (5 bases). The CDR3 consists of 13 residues. CDR1 SQVTM and CDR2 ANQGSEA come from the germline V gene. V shed 6 bases and J shed 8 bases, with 16 bases lying between them. The CDR3 loop is CSVAQGIYEKLFF. CDR3 DNA sequence: TGCAGCGTAGCCCAGGGAATCTACGAAAAACTGTTTTTT. Supplemented by reference TRBV29-1 and TRBJ1-4, the full variable domain reads SAVISQKPSRDICQRGTSLTIQCQVDSQVTMMFWYRQQPGQSLTLIATANQGSEATYESGFVIDKFPISRPNLTFSTLTVSNMSPEDSSIYLCSVAQGIYEKLFFGSGTQLSVL.

V usage is TRBV5-1 and J usage is TRBJ2-3; 7 nucleotides agree with TRBD2. Trimming cost V 4 bases and J 2 bases; bases outside gene matches: 10. The CDR3 consists of 16 residues. Germline loops: CDR1 SGHRS, CDR2 YFSETQ. CDR3 residues: CASSPDGRVPTDTQYF. The CDR3, as DNA: TGCGCCAGCAGCCCCGATGGGAGGGTCCCCACAGATACGCAGTATTTT.

The sample holds a few counts of this clonotype. The chain is built from TRBV29-1 and TRBJ1-1, with unresolved D. The germline V gene encodes CDR1 SQVTM and CDR2 ANQGSEA. Trimming took off 1 base at V and 1 base at J, with 7 bases between the two ends. This CDR3 has 13 amino acids. CDR3 protein: CSVEGNRNTEAFF. CDR3 in DNA: TGCAGCGTTGAAGGGAACAGGAACACTGAAGCTTTCTTT.

V and J are TRBV5-6 and TRBJ2-4, with 7 bases aligning to TRBD2. TRBJ2-7 matches the DNA end more closely, so the J call is doubtful. Germline V gene data show CDR1 as SGHDT and CDR2 as YYEEEE. CDR3 length: 15 residues. The CDR3 loop is CASSPGGAGTYEQYF. The CDR3 DNA follows: TGTGCCAGCAGCCCGGGGGGTGCAGGAACCTACGAGCAGTACTTC.